This T cell receptor (beta chain) was observed in a study of T cell changes during pregnancy in multiple sclerosis. TCRdb's copy holds only in-frame clones and misses some; the assay was immunoSEQ multiplex PCR. This sample has 80,000 or so clones; 90% to 95% occur once, and the top ten carry over 1.3%. V shed 2 bases and J shed 4 bases, with 16 bases lying between them. This CDR3 region has 16 residues. The germline CDR1 and CDR2 sequences are SGHRS and YFSETQ. Material: peripheral blood, obtained before pregnancy. This chain uses TRBV5-1 with TRBJ2-1, with D possibly matching TRBD2 (5 bases). The source is a female donor with multiple sclerosis, enrolled in a pregnancy study. The CDR3 region has the DNA TGCGCCAGCAGCTTTGAAGGAGCGGCGGATTACAATGAGCAGTTCTTC. Its protein product is CASSFEGAADYNEQFF.